Below, 25 T cell receptor beta chains from the same sample are listed, as sequenced in a study of blood T cell repertoires in COVID-19. Sequenced by immunoSEQ multiplex PCR; TCRdb stores in-frame clones only, minus some. The sample records roughly 290,000 clones, 80% to 85% being singletons. The sequenced sample consisted of peripheral blood. The receptors were gathered from a person between 70 and 80 years old with COVID-19, enrolled during active disease.

The rearrangement links TRBV5-5 to TRBJ1-1; the D gene is possibly TRBD1 (5 bases). V was cut by 4 bases and J by 4 bases, with 14 bases left in between. Germline V gene sequence: CDR1 SGHKS, CDR2 YYEKEE (reference sequence). The CDR3 length is 14 residues. The CDR3 bases are TGTGCCAGCAGCCCTACCGACAGCCGCACTGAAGCTTTCTTT. It encodes CASSPTDSRTEAFF.

V and J are TRBV5-5 and TRBJ1-5; D not certain. The CDR3 totals 14 residues. CDR1 and CDR2 (germline): SGHKS, YYEKEE (reference sequence). V dropped 0 bases and J dropped 3 bases, with 7 bases sitting between them. The CDR3 nucleotides are TGTGCCAGCAGCTTGGGCGGTTTCAATCAGCCCCAGCATTTT. Its translation: CASSLGGFNQPQHF.

This chain uses TRBV11-2 with TRBJ2-7, with a possible D match to TRBD1 (6 bases). Germline CDR1 and CDR2: SGHAT and FQNNGV. CDR3 length: 14 amino acids. V dropped 1 base and J dropped 4 bases, with 11 bases sitting between them. The CDR3 loop reads CASSLGGQKYEQYF. The CDR3 DNA sequence: TGTGCCAGCAGCTTAGGTGGACAGAAATACGAGCAGTACTTC.

This clone was seen once. The chain recombines TRBV9 with TRBJ2-5, with a tentative D call TRBD1 (7 bases). V dropped 2 bases and J dropped 5 bases, with 16 bases sitting between them. The length of the CDR3 is 15 residues. Germline V gene lookup returns CDR1 SGDLS and CDR2 YYNGEE. In DNA, the CDR3 is TGTGCCAGCAGCGTCCCAGCGACAGGGAGGGAGACCCAGTACTTC. Translating it yields CASSVPATGRETQYF.

This chain joins TRBV5-1 and TRBJ2-7; a weak D match, TRBD1 (6 bases). The CDR3 sequence is 14 residues long. V was shortened by 4 bases and J by 1 base, with 12 bases between the two germline ends. Per the germline V gene, CDR1 is SGHRS and CDR2 is YFSETQ. CDR3 sequence (DNA): TGCGCCAGCAGCACCCAAACAGGGTCCTACGAGCAGTACTTC. Protein sequence: CASSTQTGSYEQYF.

A remark on this clone: The same CDR3 is also encoded by other DNA sequences in this sample. The chain joins TRBV18 to TRBJ1-1; a possible D gene is TRBD1 (5 bases). The CDR3 extends over 14 amino acids. From germline, CDR1 is KGHSH and CDR2 LQKENI. The ends were cut back, 3 bases at V and 5 bases at J, with 13 bases in the middle. The CDR3 spells CASSPLGADTEAFF. CDR3 in DNA: TGTGCCAGCTCACCCCTTGGGGCAGATACTGAAGCTTTCTTT.

This clone was detected once. This sequence joins TRBV12-3 or TRBV12-4 and TRBJ2-3; weak D call: TRBD2 (6 bases). This CDR3 region has 12 residues. The V end lost 8 bases, the J end lost 4 bases, and 10 bases lay between the germline ends. The CDR3 region is CASRGAPDTQYF. The CDR3 bases are TGTGCCAGCCGCGGGGCCCCAGATACGCAGTATTTT.

This chain uses TRBV19 with TRBJ1-5; no firm D call. The V end lost 6 bases, the J end lost 3 bases, and 9 bases lay between the germline ends. CDR1 and CDR2 (germline): LNHDA, SQIVND (reference sequence). CDR3 length: 13 amino acids. The CDR3 sequence is CASSPGNNQPQHF. The CDR3 DNA sequence: TGTGCCAGTAGCCCGGGGAACAATCAGCCCCAGCATTTT.

The V call is TRBV19, the J call TRBJ2-1; possible D gene TRBD2, 6 bases. Trimming stripped 4 bases from V and 4 bases from J, with 14 bases between. CDR1 and CDR2 (germline): LNHDA, SQIVND (reference sequence). This CDR3 region has 15 residues. The CDR3 is CASSTLPGRYNEQFF. Written as DNA, the CDR3 is TGTGCCAGTAGTACCCTCCCGGGGAGGTACAATGAGCAGTTCTTC. Filled out from reference TRBV19 and TRBJ2-1, the complete variable domain reads DGGITQSPKYLFRKEGQNVTLSCEQNLNHDAMYWYRQDPGQGLRLIYYSQIVNDFQKGDIAEGYSVSREKKESFPLTVTSAQKNPTAFYLCASSTLPGRYNEQFFGPGTRLTVL.

This clone occurred once. The chain joins TRBV30 to TRBJ2-1, with TRBD1 matching 11 bases. The CDR3 has 11 amino acids. Germline CDR1 is GTSNPN and CDR2 is SVGIG (reference sequence). Trimming took 5 bases from V and 14 from J; bases not matched to a gene: 5. The chain's CDR3 is CAWEDRGLEFF. The CDR3 DNA sequence: TGTGCCTGGGAGGACAGGGGGCTTGAGTTCTTC.

This clone was detected only a few times. The chain employs TRBV12-3 or TRBV12-4 and TRBJ2-1; unclear D gene. This CDR3 region has 12 residues. V lost 5 bases, J lost 13 bases, and 15 bases lay in between. The CDR3 nucleotides read TGTGCCAGCAGTCCCACTTGGAGCGATCAGTTCTTC. This gives the protein CASSPTWSDQFF.

This chain links TRBV21-1 with TRBJ2-7; TRBD2, the table's D call, was not compared with the DNA. TRBV21-1 corresponds to a pseudogene. CDR3 length equals 14 residues. In DNA, the CDR3 is TGTGCCAGCAGCAAAGAAGGGACTAGCGGCGAGCAGTACTTC. The encoded protein is CASSKEGTSGEQYF.

The chain couples TRBV19 to TRBJ2-1; 12 nucleotides match TRBD2. The length of the CDR3 is 16 residues. Germline CDR1 is LNHDA and CDR2 is SQIVND (reference sequence). V dropped 6 bases and J dropped 7; count of bases not matched to a gene: 10. CDR3 DNA: TGTGCCAGTAGGACGCTAGCGGGAGGGCCGGTAAATGAGCAGTTCTTC. This encodes CASRTLAGGPVNEQFF.

The rearrangement uses TRBV27 and TRBJ1-1, with D possibly matching TRBD1 (5 bases). V was trimmed by 0 bases and J by 2 bases, leaving 10 bases between them. Germline assignment: CDR1 MNHEY and CDR2 SMNVEV (reference sequence). The CDR3 runs to 15 residues. CDR3 in DNA: TGTGCCAGCAGTTTATCTCGGGGGTCCAACACTGAAGCTTTCTTT. Protein sequence: CASSLSRGSNTEAFF.

This chain uses TRBV19 with TRBJ1-5; D not resolved. The CDR3 consists of 15 residues. In germline, CDR1 is LNHDA, CDR2 SQIVND (reference sequence). V shed 6 bases and J shed 4 bases, with 16 bases lying between them. In DNA, the CDR3 is TGTGCCAGTAGCAGTTCAGAATGGGAGAATCAGCCCCAGCATTTT. Its protein is CASSSSEWENQPQHF.

The CDR3 DNA is TGTGCCAGCAGCTTCAGGGGAACTAATGAAAAACTGTTTTTT. Translating it yields CASSFRGTNEKLFF. The rearrangement joins TRBV7-9 to TRBJ1-4, with a tentative D call TRBD1 (6 bases). The V end was cut by 3 bases, the J end by 1 base, with 6 bases between. CDR3 length: 14 amino acids. Germline CDR1 reads SEHNR; CDR2 reads FQNEAQ (reference sequence). Drawing the rest from reference TRBV7-9 and TRBJ1-4, the complete variable domain is DTGVSQNPRHKITKRGQNVTFRCDPISEHNRLYWYRQTLGQGPEFLTYFQNEAQLEKSRLLSDRFSAERPKGSFSTLEIQRTEQGDSAMYLCASSFRGTNEKLFFGSGTQLSVL.

This chain links TRBV28 with TRBJ2-3, with 10 bases identical to TRBD2. CDR1 and CDR2 from the germline V gene are MDHEN and SYDVKM. The V and J ends lost 8 bases and 4 bases, in that order; junction bases with no gene match: 12. The CDR3 contains 16 residues. CDR3 region: CASRRPLAGGPDTQYF. The CDR3 DNA sequence: TGTGCCAGCCGACGTCCCTTAGCGGGAGGCCCAGATACGCAGTATTTT. Combining the CDR3 with reference TRBV28 and TRBJ2-3 gives the whole variable domain DVKVTQSSRYLVKRTGEKVFLECVQDMDHENMFWYRQDPGLGLRLIYFSYDVKMKEKGDIPEGYSVSREKKERFSLILESASTNQTSMYLCASRRPLAGGPDTQYFGPGTRLTVL.

This chain links TRBV7-9 with TRBJ1-2; 8 nucleotides agree with TRBD1. The CDR3 covers 14 residues. J gave up 4 bases and V 5 bases, and 6 bases lay outside the gene matches. Germline V gives CDR1 SEHNR, CDR2 FQNEAQ (reference sequence). Written as DNA, the CDR3 is TGTGCCAGCAGCAGGCAGGGGGCTGGCTATGGCTACACCTTC. Protein sequence: CASSRQGAGYGYTF.

The V and J genes are TRBV28 and TRBJ1-4; unclear D gene. Germline V gives CDR1 MDHEN, CDR2 SYDVKM. The CDR3 spans 13 residues. Trimming took off 5 bases at V and 8 bases at J, with 12 bases between the two ends. CDR3 bases: TGTGCCAGCAGTCCACCGGGAGGGGAAAAACTGTTTTTT. Protein product: CASSPPGGEKLFF.

This clone was seen once. The chain carries TRBV30 and TRBJ1-4, with D possibly matching TRBD1 (5 bases). With 8 bases removed from V and 4 bases from J, the gap between germline ends came to 17 bases. CDR3 length equals 14 residues. The germline V gene has CDR1 GTSNPN and CDR2 SVGIG (reference sequence). The CDR3 DNA follows: TGTGCCCTGGGGCTGCTTGGGCGTAATGAAAAACTGTTTTTT. Translating gives CALGLLGRNEKLFF.

DNA for the CDR3: TGTGCCAGCAGCTTAGAACCCTCCGGGACAGGGGGCGCACACTATGGCTACACCTTC. This translates into CASSLEPSGTGGAHYGYTF. This sequence joins TRBV11-2 and TRBJ1-2, with 12 nucleotides matching TRBD1. After removal of 0 bases from V and 3 bases from J, the junction contained 11 bases not matched to a gene. Germline loops: CDR1 SGHAT, CDR2 FQNNGV. There are 19 residues in the CDR3.

This chain connects TRBV6-1 to TRBJ1-2, with 7 positions matching TRBD1. Trimming took 0 bases from V and 7 from J; bases not matched to a gene: 5. From germline, CDR1 is MNHNS and CDR2 SASEGT. The CDR3 length is 14 residues. The CDR3, as DNA: TGTGCCAGCAGTGAAGCTTACAGGACAGGTGGCTACACCTTC. Translating it yields CASSEAYRTGGYTF.

V and J are TRBV6-5 and TRBJ2-4, with a possible D match to TRBD2 (6 bases). Deletions cut 8 bases from V and 5 bases from J, with 16 bases between. Per germline, CDR1 MNHEY and CDR2 SVGAGI. This CDR3 is 14 amino acids long. This CDR3 is CASRGWGVENIQYF. The CDR3 nucleotides read TGTGCCAGCCGGGGATGGGGGGTGGAAAACATTCAGTACTTC.

The chain has TRBV4-1 and TRBJ2-3; a weak D match, TRBD1 (5 bases). CDR3 length: 13 amino acids. Deletions cut 6 bases from V and 1 base from J, with 8 bases between. Germline V gene sequence: CDR1 MGHRA, CDR2 YSYEKL. The CDR3 loop reads CASRGQGTDTQYF. The CDR3 DNA reads as TGCGCCAGCAGGGGGCAGGGCACAGATACGCAGTATTTT.

The chain carries TRBV19 and TRBJ1-2; 10 bases map to TRBD1. CDR3 size: 16 residues. CDR1 and CDR2 from the germline V gene are LNHDA and SQIVND (reference sequence). J was trimmed by 6 bases and V by 3 bases; bases with no gene match: 10. The CDR3 here is CASSIRKTGGADGYTF. CDR3 bases: TGTGCCAGTAGTATCCGAAAGACAGGGGGCGCGGATGGCTACACCTTC.